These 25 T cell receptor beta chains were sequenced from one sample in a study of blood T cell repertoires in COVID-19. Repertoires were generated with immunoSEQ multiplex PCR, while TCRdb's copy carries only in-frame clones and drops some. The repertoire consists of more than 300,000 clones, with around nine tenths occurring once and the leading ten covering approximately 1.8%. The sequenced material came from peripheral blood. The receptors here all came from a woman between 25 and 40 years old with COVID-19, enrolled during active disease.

CDR3 DNA sequence: TGTGCCTGGAAATCACAGTTTGAAGCTTTCTTT. Translation gives CAWKSQFEAFF. The chain employs TRBV30 and TRBJ1-1, with no clear D. V lost 4 bases, J lost 7 bases, and 10 bases lay in between. CDR1 is GTSNPN, CDR2 SVGIG, per germline (reference sequence). The CDR3 is 11 amino acids.

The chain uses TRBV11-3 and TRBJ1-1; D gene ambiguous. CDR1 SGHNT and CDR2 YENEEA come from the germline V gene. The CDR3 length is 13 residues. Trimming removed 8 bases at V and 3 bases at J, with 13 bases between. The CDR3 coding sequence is TGTGCCAGCGCCCGGTCCGCTGACACTGAAGCTTTCTTT. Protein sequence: CASARSADTEAFF.

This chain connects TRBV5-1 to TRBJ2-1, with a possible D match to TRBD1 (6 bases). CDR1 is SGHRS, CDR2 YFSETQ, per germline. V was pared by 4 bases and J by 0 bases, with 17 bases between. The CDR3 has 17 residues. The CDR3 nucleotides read TGCGCCAGCAGCGCGCTGGGGGCTCTAAGCTCCTACAATGAGCAGTTCTTC. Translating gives CASSALGALSSYNEQFF.

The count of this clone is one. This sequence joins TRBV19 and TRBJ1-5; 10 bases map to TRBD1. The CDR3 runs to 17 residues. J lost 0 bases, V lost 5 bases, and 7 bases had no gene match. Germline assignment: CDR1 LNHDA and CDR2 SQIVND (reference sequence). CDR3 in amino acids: CASSPRDRGHSNQPQHF. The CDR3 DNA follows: TGTGCCAGTAGTCCCCGGGACAGGGGACATAGCAATCAGCCCCAGCATTTT. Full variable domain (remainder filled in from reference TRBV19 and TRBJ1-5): DGGITQSPKYLFRKEGQNVTLSCEQNLNHDAMYWYRQDPGQGLRLIYYSQIVNDFQKGDIAEGYSVSREKKESFPLTVTSAQKNPTAFYLCASSPRDRGHSNQPQHFGDGTRLSIL.

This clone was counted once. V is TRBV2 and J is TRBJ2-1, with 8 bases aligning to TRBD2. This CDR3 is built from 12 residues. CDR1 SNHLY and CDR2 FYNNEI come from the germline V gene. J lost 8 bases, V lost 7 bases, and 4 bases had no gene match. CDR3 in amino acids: CASKAGGHEQFF. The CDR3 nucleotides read TGTGCCAGCAAGGCGGGGGGCCATGAGCAGTTCTTC.

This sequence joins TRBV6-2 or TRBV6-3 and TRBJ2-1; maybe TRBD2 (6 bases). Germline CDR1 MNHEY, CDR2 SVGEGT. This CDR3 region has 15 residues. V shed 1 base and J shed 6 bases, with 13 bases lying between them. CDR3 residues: CASSYYSGGGNEQFF. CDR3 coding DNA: TGTGCCAGCAGTTACTATTCCGGGGGAGGCAATGAGCAGTTCTTC.

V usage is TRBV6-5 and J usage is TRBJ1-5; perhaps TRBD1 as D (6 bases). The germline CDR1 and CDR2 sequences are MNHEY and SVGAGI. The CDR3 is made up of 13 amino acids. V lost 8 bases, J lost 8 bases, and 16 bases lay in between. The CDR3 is CASDLGASEPQHF. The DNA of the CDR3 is TGTGCCAGCGACCTGGGGGCTTCGGAGCCCCAGCATTTT.

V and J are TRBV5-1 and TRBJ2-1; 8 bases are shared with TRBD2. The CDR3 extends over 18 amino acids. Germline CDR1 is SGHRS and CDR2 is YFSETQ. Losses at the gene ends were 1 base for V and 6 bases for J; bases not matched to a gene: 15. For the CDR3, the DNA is TGCGCCAGCAGCTTGTTTAGCGGGGCGGGGCAATTACGCAATGAGCAGTTCTTC. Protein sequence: CASSLFSGAGQLRNEQFF.

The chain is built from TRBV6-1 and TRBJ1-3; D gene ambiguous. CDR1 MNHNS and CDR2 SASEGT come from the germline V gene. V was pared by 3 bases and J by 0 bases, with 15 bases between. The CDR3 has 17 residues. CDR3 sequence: CASSELHGRLSGNTIYF. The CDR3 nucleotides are TGTGCCAGCAGTGAGCTCCATGGGAGACTCTCTGGAAACACCATATATTTT.

This CDR3 reads CASRIQGASNQPQHF. The CDR3 DNA is TGTGCCAGTAGGATACAGGGGGCGAGCAATCAGCCCCAGCATTTT. The V and J genes are TRBV19 and TRBJ1-5; 9 bases align to TRBD1. This CDR3 region has 15 residues. J gave up 1 base and V 6 bases, and 4 bases lay outside the gene matches. Germline V lookup: CDR1 LNHDA, CDR2 SQIVND (reference sequence).

The CDR3 DNA reads as TGCGCCAGCAGCCGGACTAGCGGGGGCCCTGGCACAGATACGCAGTATTTT. Translated, it gives CASSRTSGGPGTDTQYF. The V gene is TRBV5-1, the J gene TRBJ2-3, with 13 bases aligning to TRBD2. Germline loops: CDR1 SGHRS, CDR2 YFSETQ. The CDR3 runs 17 residues. After removal of 4 bases from V and 1 base from J, the junction contained 6 bases not matched to a gene.

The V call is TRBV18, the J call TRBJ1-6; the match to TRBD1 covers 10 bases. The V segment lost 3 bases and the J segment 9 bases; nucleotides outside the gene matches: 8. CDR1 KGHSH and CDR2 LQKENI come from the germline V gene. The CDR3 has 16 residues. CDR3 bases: TGTGCCAGCTCACCCGCCGGGACAGGGGTTGGTTCACCCCTCCACTTT. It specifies CASSPAGTGVGSPLHF.

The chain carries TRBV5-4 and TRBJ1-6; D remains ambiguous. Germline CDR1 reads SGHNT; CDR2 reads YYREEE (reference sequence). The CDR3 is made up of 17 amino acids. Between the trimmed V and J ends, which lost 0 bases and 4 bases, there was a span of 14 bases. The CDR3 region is CASSLGGKADYNSPLHF. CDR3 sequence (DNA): TGTGCCAGCAGCTTGGGCGGGAAAGCCGATTATAATTCACCCCTCCACTTT.

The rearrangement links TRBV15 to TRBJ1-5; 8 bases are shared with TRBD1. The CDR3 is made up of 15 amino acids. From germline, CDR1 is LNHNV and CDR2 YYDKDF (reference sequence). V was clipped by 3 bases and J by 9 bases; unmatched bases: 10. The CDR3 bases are TGTGCCACCAGCAGCATGAACAGGGGGACCTGGCCCCAGCATTTT. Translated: CATSSMNRGTWPQHF.

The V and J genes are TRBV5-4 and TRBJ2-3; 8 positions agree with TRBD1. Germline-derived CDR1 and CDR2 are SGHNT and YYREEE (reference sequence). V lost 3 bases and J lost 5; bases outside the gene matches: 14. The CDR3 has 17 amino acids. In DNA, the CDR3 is TGTGCCAGCAGCTCGGACAGGGTGAAGACACTTGGAGATACGCAGTATTTT. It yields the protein CASSSDRVKTLGDTQYF.

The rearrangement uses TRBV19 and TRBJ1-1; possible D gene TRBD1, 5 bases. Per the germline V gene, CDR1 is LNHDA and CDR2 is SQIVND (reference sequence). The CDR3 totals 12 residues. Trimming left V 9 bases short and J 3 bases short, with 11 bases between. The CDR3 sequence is CASRVGYTEAFF. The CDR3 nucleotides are TGTGCCAGCAGGGTCGGGTACACTGAAGCTTTCTTT.

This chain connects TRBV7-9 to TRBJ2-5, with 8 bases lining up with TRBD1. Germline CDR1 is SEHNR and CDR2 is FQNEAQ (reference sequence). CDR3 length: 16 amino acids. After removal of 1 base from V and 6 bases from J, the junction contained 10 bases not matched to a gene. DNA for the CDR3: TGTGCCAGCAGCTTAGGCTTGAGACAGGGGATGCAGACCCAGTACTTC. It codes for CASSLGLRQGMQTQYF. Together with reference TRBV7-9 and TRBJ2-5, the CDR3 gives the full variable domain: DTGVSQNPRHKITKRGQNVTFRCDPISEHNRLYWYRQTLGQGPEFLTYFQNEAQLEKSRLLSDRFSAERPKGSFSTLEIQRTEQGDSAMYLCASSLGLRQGMQTQYFGPGTRLLVL.

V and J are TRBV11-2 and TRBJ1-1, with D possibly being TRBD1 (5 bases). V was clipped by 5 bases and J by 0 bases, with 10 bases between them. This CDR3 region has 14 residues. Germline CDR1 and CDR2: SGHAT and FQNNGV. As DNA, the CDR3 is TGTGCCAGCAGCGCAGGGTCGATGAACACTGAAGCTTTCTTT. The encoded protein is CASSAGSMNTEAFF. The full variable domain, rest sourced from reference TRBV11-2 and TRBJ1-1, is EAGVAQSPRYKIIEKRQSVAFWCNPISGHATLYWYQQILGQGPKLLIQFQNNGVVDDSQLPKDRFSAERLKGVDSTLKIQPAKLEDSAVYLCASSAGSMNTEAFFGQGTRLTVV.

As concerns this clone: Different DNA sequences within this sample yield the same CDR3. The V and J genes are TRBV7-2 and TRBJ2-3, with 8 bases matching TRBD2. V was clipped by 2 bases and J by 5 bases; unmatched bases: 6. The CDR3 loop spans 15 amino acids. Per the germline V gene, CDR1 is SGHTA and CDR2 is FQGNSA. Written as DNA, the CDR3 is TGTGCCAGCAGCTTAAGCGGGGGAAGGGGAGATACGCAGTATTTT. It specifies CASSLSGGRGDTQYF.

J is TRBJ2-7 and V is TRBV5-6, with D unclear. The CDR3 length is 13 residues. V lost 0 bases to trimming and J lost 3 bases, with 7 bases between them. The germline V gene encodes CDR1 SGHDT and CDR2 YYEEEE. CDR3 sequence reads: CASSLGADYEQYV. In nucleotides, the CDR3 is TGTGCCAGCAGCTTGGGGGCAGACTACGAGCAGTACGTC.

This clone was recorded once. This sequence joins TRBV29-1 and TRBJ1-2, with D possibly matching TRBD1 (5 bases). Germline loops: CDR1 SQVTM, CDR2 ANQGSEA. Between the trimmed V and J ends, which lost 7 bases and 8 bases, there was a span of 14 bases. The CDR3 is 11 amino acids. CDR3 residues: CSEFGGSGYTF. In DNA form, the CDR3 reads TGCAGCGAATTCGGGGGGAGCGGCTACACCTTC.

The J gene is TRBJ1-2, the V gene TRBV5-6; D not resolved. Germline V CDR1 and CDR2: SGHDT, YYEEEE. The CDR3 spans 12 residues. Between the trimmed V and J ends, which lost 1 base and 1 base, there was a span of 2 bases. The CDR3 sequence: CASSLYNYGYTF. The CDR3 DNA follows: TGTGCCAGCAGCTTGTATAACTATGGCTACACCTTC.

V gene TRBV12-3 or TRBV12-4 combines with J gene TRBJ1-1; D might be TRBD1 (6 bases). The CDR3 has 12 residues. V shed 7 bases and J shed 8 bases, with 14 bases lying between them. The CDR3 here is CASTPGGAEAFF. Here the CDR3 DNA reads TGTGCCAGCACCCCTGGGGGGGCGGAAGCTTTCTTT.

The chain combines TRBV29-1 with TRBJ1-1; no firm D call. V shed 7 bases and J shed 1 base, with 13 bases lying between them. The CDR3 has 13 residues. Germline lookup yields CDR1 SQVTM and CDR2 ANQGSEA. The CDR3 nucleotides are TGCAGCGACCTGCCTCGGGGGAACACTGAAGCTTTCTTT. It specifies CSDLPRGNTEAFF.

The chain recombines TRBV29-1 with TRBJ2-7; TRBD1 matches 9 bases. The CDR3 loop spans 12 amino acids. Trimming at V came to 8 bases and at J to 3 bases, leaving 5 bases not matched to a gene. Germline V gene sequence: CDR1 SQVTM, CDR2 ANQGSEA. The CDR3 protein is CSFKGQGYEQYF. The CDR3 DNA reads TGCAGCTTTAAGGGACAGGGCTACGAGCAGTACTTC.